This T cell receptor (beta chain) was captured by sequencing in a study of technical replicates of blood from a few donors. The CDR3 is 11 amino acids. V was shortened by 4 bases and J by 13 bases, with 13 bases between the two germline ends. Germline values: CDR1 MDHEN, CDR2 SYDVKM. Profiled with immunoSEQ multiplex PCR; TCRdb holds only in-frame clones, not every one. The sample holds roughly 14,000 clones, approximately 84% seen once. This clone came up once. This receptor was obtained from a human donor in good health. The sequencing sample was made of PBMCs. The V call is TRBV28, the J call TRBJ2-5; D unclear. DNA for the CDR3: TGTGCCAGCAGTTCCGCCCCTATTTGGTACTTC. Translated: CASSSAPIWYF.